One sample yielded the 13 T cell receptor beta chains listed below, sequenced in a study of CD8 T cells in ankylosing spondylitis. Each CDR3 protein is one row after TCRdb ran MiXCR on the 5' RACE reads. The sample holds around 300,000 distinct CDR3 sequences, roughly 11% seen once. Input material: blood, either unsorted or a sorted T cell fraction (not recorded which). The receptors derive from a female donor with ankylosing spondylitis or in good health (not recorded which).

In this sample, this clonotype turned up many times. This chain uses TRBV20-1 with TRBJ1-5; D call uncertain. The CDR3 is made up of 14 amino acids. V was shortened by 4 bases and J by 3 bases, with 13 bases between the two germline ends. Germline CDR1 and CDR2: DFQATT and SNEGSKA (reference sequence). CDR3 amino acids: CSAILWADNQPQHF. CDR3 DNA: TGCAGTGCTATATTATGGGCCGACAATCAGCCCCAGCATTTT.

This clonotype showed up many times. This CDR3 reads CASSFRGHTEAFF. In DNA, the CDR3 is TGCGCCAGCAGCTTCCGGGGGCACACTGAAGCTTTCTTT. The genes are TRBV5-1 and TRBJ1-1; TRBD1 might be the D (6 bases). Deletions cut 2 bases from V and 3 bases from J, with 8 bases between. CDR1 SGHRS and CDR2 YFSETQ come from the germline V gene. The CDR3 spans 13 residues. Full variable domain (outside the CDR3, taken from reference TRBV5-1 and TRBJ1-1): KAGVTQTPRYLIKTRGQQVTLSCSPISGHRSVSWYQQTPGQGLQFLFEYFSETQRNKGNFPGRFSGRQFSNSRSEMNVSTLELGDSALYLCASSFRGHTEAFFGQGTRLTVV.

There are a few counts of this clonotype. The V and J genes are TRBV12-3 or TRBV12-4 and TRBJ2-2, with D possibly matching TRBD1 (6 bases). This CDR3 has 15 residues. Trimming took 5 bases from V and 2 from J, leaving 12 bases between them. CDR3 sequence: CASSPRDINTGELFF. The CDR3 nucleotides are TGTGCCAGCAGTCCCCGGGACATCAACACCGGGGAGCTGTTTTTT.

This clonotype was counted at least ten times. Here the CDR3 reads CASSLASAAKSGANVLTF. CDR3 nucleotide sequence: TGTGCCAGCAGCTTAGCGTCGGCAGCCAAATCTGGGGCCAACGTCCTGACTTTC. This sequence joins TRBV11-1 and TRBJ2-6, with D unclear. This CDR3 is built from 18 residues. Per germline, CDR1 SGHAT and CDR2 FQDESV (reference sequence). V lost 0 bases, J lost 1 base, and 13 bases lay in between.

The chain links TRBV18 to TRBJ2-2, with D tentatively TRBD2 (6 bases). The germline CDR1 and CDR2 sequences are KGHSH and LQKENI. This CDR3 comprises 15 residues. V was pared by 0 bases and J by 4 bases, with 9 bases between. The CDR3 DNA reads as TGTGCCAGCTCACCACCCGGGACTGCCACCGGGGAGCTGTTTTTT. This gives the protein CASSPPGTATGELFF.

This clonotype was seen many times. The chain recombines TRBV6-1 with TRBJ1-1; D not resolved. Germline CDR1 MNHNS, CDR2 SASEGT. This CDR3 region has 14 residues. Trimming took off 8 bases at V and 0 bases at J, with 13 bases between the two ends. The CDR3 protein is CASRRRGMNTEAFF. CDR3 bases: TGTGCCAGCCGAAGACGGGGTATGAACACTGAAGCTTTCTTT.

This clonotype was detected only a few times. This chain joins TRBV18 and TRBJ1-2; 8 bases map to TRBD1. This CDR3 region has 15 residues. CDR1 is KGHSH, CDR2 LQKENI, per germline. V gave up 5 bases and J gave up 8 bases; unmatched junction bases: 13. The CDR3: CASSAGQGSPSGYTF. The CDR3 DNA reads as TGTGCCAGCTCAGCCGGACAGGGAAGTCCTTCGGGCTACACCTTC.

The chain employs TRBV5-1 and TRBJ1-2; a possible D gene is TRBD1 (6 bases). With 4 bases removed from V and 3 bases from J, the gap between germline ends came to 13 bases. The CDR3 extends over 14 amino acids. Germline V gene lookup returns CDR1 SGHRS and CDR2 YFSETQ. This CDR3 is CASSLGAGDYGYTF. DNA for the CDR3: TGCGCCAGCAGCCTGGGGGCAGGGGACTATGGCTACACCTTC. The full variable domain, rest sourced from reference TRBV5-1 and TRBJ1-2, is KAGVTQTPRYLIKTRGQQVTLSCSPISGHRSVSWYQQTPGQGLQFLFEYFSETQRNKGNFPGRFSGRQFSNSRSEMNVSTLELGDSALYLCASSLGAGDYGYTFGSGTRLTVV.

This clonotype came up many times. This chain links TRBV11-2 with TRBJ1-2, with 9 bases matching TRBD1. This CDR3 comprises 15 residues. Per the germline V gene, CDR1 is SGHAT and CDR2 is FQNNGV. The V gene end was trimmed by 5 bases and the J gene end by 3 bases; junction bases not matched to a gene: 7. As DNA, the CDR3 is TGTGCCAGCAGCGACCCCCGGGACAGGGACTATGGCTACACCTTC. Its protein product is CASSDPRDRDYGYTF. The whole variable domain, filled in from reference TRBV11-2 and TRBJ1-2, reads EAGVAQSPRYKIIEKRQSVAFWCNPISGHATLYWYQQILGQGPKLLIQFQNNGVVDDSQLPKDRFSAERLKGVDSTLKIQPAKLEDSAVYLCASSDPRDRDYGYTFGSGTRLTVV.

The chain recombines TRBV14 with TRBJ1-2; no clear D gene. This CDR3 is built from 15 residues. The V end lost 0 bases, the J end lost 4 bases, and 12 bases lay between the germline ends. Per the germline V gene, CDR1 is SGHDN and CDR2 is FVKESK. The CDR3 region is CASSQDLRPRYGYTF. Here the CDR3 DNA reads TGTGCCAGCAGCCAAGATTTAAGACCGCGCTATGGCTACACCTTC.

The chain recombines TRBV5-1 with TRBJ1-1, with a possible D match to TRBD1 (5 bases). V was pared by 0 bases and J by 7 bases, with 13 bases between. The germline CDR1 and CDR2 sequences are SGHRS and YFSETQ. This CDR3 is built from 14 residues. The CDR3 here is CASSLVQGSLEAFF. The DNA for the CDR3 is TGCGCCAGCAGCTTGGTTCAGGGTTCTCTTGAAGCTTTCTTT.

The V call is TRBV11-2, the J call TRBJ2-3; TRBD1 matches 7 bases. Per germline, CDR1 SGHAT and CDR2 FQNNGV. V was pared by 7 bases and J by 6 bases, with 13 bases of the junction left unmatched. The CDR3 length is 15 residues. In DNA, the CDR3 is TGTGCCAGCACCTCCTTTGACCCCAGGGGGGATACGCAGTATTTT. Translation gives CASTSFDPRGDTQYF. The whole variable domain, filled in from reference TRBV11-2 and TRBJ2-3, reads EAGVAQSPRYKIIEKRQSVAFWCNPISGHATLYWYQQILGQGPKLLIQFQNNGVVDDSQLPKDRFSAERLKGVDSTLKIQPAKLEDSAVYLCASTSFDPRGDTQYFGPGTRLTVL.

The table lists this clonotype with many counts. This rearrangement joins TRBV7-2 to TRBJ1-3; tentatively, D is TRBD1 (5 bases). Trimming left V 1 base short and J 2 bases short, with 9 bases between. The CDR3 is made up of 15 amino acids. Germline CDR1 reads SGHTA; CDR2 reads FQGNSA. The CDR3 region is CASSLVRVPGNTIYF. CDR3 bases: TGTGCCAGCAGCTTAGTCAGGGTACCTGGAAACACCATATATTTT.